One sample yielded the 16 T cell receptor beta chains listed below, sequenced in a study of T cells in Graves' hyperthyroidism and ophthalmopathy. It was RNA transcripts that yielded the amplified TCR beta CDR3 regions. HTBI primers drove first-round RT-PCR of the TCR CDR3. TCRdb analysed the multiplex PCR reads with MiXCR anew, one entry per CDR3 protein. The sample shows a few hundred thousand distinct CDR3 sequences, roughly an eighth of them seen only once. The source material was blood. The source is a woman aged 35 to 49 with Graves' ophthalmopathy.

The rearrangement links TRBV7-2 to TRBJ2-2, with a possible D match to TRBD1 (5 bases). In germline, CDR1 is SGHTA, CDR2 FQGNSA. The CDR3 covers 15 residues. Trimming pared 4 bases from V and 2 bases from J, leaving 11 bases between. The CDR3 loop is CASSSTGFNTGELFF. Written as DNA, the CDR3 is TGTGCCAGCAGCTCCACAGGTTTCAACACCGGGGAGCTGTTTTTT.

This clonotype was counted at least ten times. The chain has TRBV10-3 and TRBJ2-7; TRBD1 might be the D (5 bases). V lost 5 bases to trimming and J lost 1 base, with 12 bases between them. Germline V gene sequence: CDR1 ENHRY, CDR2 SYGVKD. The CDR3 loop spans 14 amino acids. CDR3 loop: CAISPPTGSYEQYF. The CDR3 DNA follows: TGTGCCATCAGTCCCCCCACAGGTTCCTACGAGCAGTACTTC.

This clonotype has a handful of counts. The chain combines TRBV10-1 with TRBJ2-7; TRBD2 might be the D (6 bases). CDR1 and CDR2 (germline): WNHNN, SYGVQD (reference sequence). Trimming took 2 bases from V and 4 from J, leaving 12 bases between them. The CDR3 runs to 14 residues. In DNA, the CDR3 is TGCGCCAGCAGTGAGGGCGGGATCGGTTACGAGCAGTACTTC. It codes for CASSEGGIGYEQYF.

This clonotype was recorded many times. The chain joins TRBV6-5 to TRBJ2-1; D unclear. The CDR3 totals 13 residues. Trimming left V 2 bases short and J 0 bases short, with 2 bases between. Germline values: CDR1 MNHEY, CDR2 SVGAGI. CDR3 amino acids: CASSYDSYNEQFF. The CDR3 coding sequence is TGTGCCAGCAGTTACGACTCCTACAATGAGCAGTTCTTC.

This clonotype was detected only a few times. J is TRBJ2-2 and V is TRBV12-3 or TRBV12-4; D is undetermined. With 4 bases removed from V and 6 bases from J, the gap between germline ends came to 12 bases. The CDR3 covers 14 residues. CDR3: CASSSRMQAGELFF. CDR3 bases: TGTGCCAGCAGTTCCCGGATGCAGGCCGGGGAGCTGTTTTTT.

This clonotype was counted a few times. The rearrangement joins TRBV6-1 to TRBJ2-7; possibly TRBD1 for D (6 bases). V dropped 5 bases and J dropped 0 bases, with 17 bases sitting between them. The CDR3 is 16 residues long. Germline CDR1 MNHNS, CDR2 SASEGT. This CDR3 reads CASSFRQGSPSYEQYF. As DNA, the CDR3 is TGTGCCAGCAGTTTCAGGCAGGGGTCCCCCTCCTACGAGCAGTACTTC.

The chain recombines TRBV4-2 with TRBJ2-7; possible D gene TRBD1, 6 bases. Looked up from germline, CDR1 is LGHNA and CDR2 is YNFKEQ. V was trimmed by 1 base and J by 3 bases, leaving 13 bases between them. The CDR3 contains 15 residues. CDR3 nucleotide sequence: TGTGCCAGCAGCCAAGGCCCGGGACATAACTACGAGCAGTACTTC. It specifies CASSQGPGHNYEQYF.

The table lists this clonotype with a few counts. The chain is built from TRBV20-1 and TRBJ1-2; D is undetermined. Germline lookup yields CDR1 DFQATT and CDR2 SNEGSKA (reference sequence). Trimming stripped 6 bases from V and 8 bases from J, with 25 bases between. The length of the CDR3 is 15 residues. Here the CDR3 reads CSATLGNSAWVGYTF. CDR3 nucleotides: TGCAGTGCCACTTTAGGCAACAGCGCCTGGGTCGGCTACACCTTC.

The table lists this clonotype with many counts. J is TRBJ1-1 and V is TRBV6-6, with 8 bases aligning to TRBD1. The CDR3 totals 17 residues. Germline CDR1 is MNHNY and CDR2 is SVGAGI (reference sequence). Losses at the gene ends were 2 bases for V and 1 base for J; bases not matched to a gene: 9. CDR3 loop: CASSYQADRVRNTEAFF. CDR3 nucleotides: TGTGCCAGCAGTTACCAGGCGGACAGGGTGAGGAACACTGAAGCTTTCTTT.

This clonotype was seen more than once but under ten times. The V call is TRBV4-1, the J call TRBJ2-5; 13 nucleotides match TRBD2. Germline CDR1 and CDR2: MGHRA and YSYEKL. This CDR3 spans 16 amino acids. J was trimmed by 4 bases and V by 6 bases; bases with no gene match: 8. DNA of the CDR3: TGCGCCAGCAGTCAACTAGCGGGGGGGCCCAGAGAGACCCAGTACTTC. Encoded protein: CASSQLAGGPRETQYF.

The CDR3 is CASSMSMGTGNQPQHF. DNA of the CDR3: TGTGCCAGTAGTATGTCGATGGGGACAGGGAATCAGCCCCAGCATTTT. The chain links TRBV19 to TRBJ1-5, with 9 bases aligning to TRBD1. Trimming at V came to 3 bases and at J to 4 bases, leaving 7 bases not matched to a gene. CDR1 is LNHDA, CDR2 SQIVND, per germline (reference sequence). CDR3 length: 16 amino acids. Together with reference TRBV19 and TRBJ1-5, the CDR3 gives the full variable domain: DGGITQSPKYLFRKEGQNVTLSCEQNLNHDAMYWYRQDPGQGLRLIYYSQIVNDFQKGDIAEGYSVSREKKESFPLTVTSAQKNPTAFYLCASSMSMGTGNQPQHFGDGTRLSIL.

Ten or more counts support this clonotype. V is TRBV20-1 and J is TRBJ2-2, with 11 positions matching TRBD2. The V gene end was trimmed by 0 bases and the J gene end by 2 bases; junction bases not matched to a gene: 5. The length of the CDR3 is 17 residues. Germline V gene data show CDR1 as DFQATT and CDR2 as SNEGSKA (reference sequence). The chain's CDR3 is CSARDQTSGGNTGELFF. For the CDR3, the DNA is TGCAGTGCTAGAGATCAAACTAGCGGGGGTAACACCGGGGAGCTGTTTTTT.

This clonotype was seen a few times. The gene calls are TRBV28 and TRBJ1-5; D may be TRBD1 (6 bases). Trimming stripped 4 bases from V and 5 bases from J, with 15 bases between. Germline values: CDR1 MDHEN, CDR2 SYDVKM. The CDR3 consists of 15 residues. CDR3 coding DNA: TGTGCCAGCAGTTCGCCCGGACAGAGCTATCAGCCCCAGCATTTT. As protein: CASSSPGQSYQPQHF.

The table lists this clonotype with many counts. CDR3 bases: TGTGCCAGCAGTTTTGGGGGGACAGGGGGCTACGAGCAGTACTTC. Encoded protein: CASSFGGTGGYEQYF. The chain is built from TRBV28 and TRBJ2-7; 11 bases line up with TRBD1. CDR3 length equals 15 residues. The V segment lost 3 bases and the J segment 3 bases; nucleotides outside the gene matches: 4. The germline V gene has CDR1 MDHEN and CDR2 SYDVKM. The full variable domain, with the rest looked up from reference TRBV28 and TRBJ2-7, is DVKVTQSSRYLVKRTGEKVFLECVQDMDHENMFWYRQDPGLGLRLIYFSYDVKMKEKGDIPEGYSVSREKKERFSLILESASTNQTSMYLCASSFGGTGGYEQYFGPGTRLTVT.

This rearrangement joins TRBV5-1 to TRBJ1-4; D is unclear. Trimming took 0 bases from V and 0 from J, leaving 6 bases between them. This CDR3 contains 15 residues. Germline CDR1 reads SGHRS; CDR2 reads YFSETQ. This CDR3 is CASSLGVATNEKLFF. The CDR3 nucleotides are TGCGCCAGCAGCTTGGGGGTCGCAACTAATGAAAAACTGTTTTTT.

At least ten counts were recorded for this clonotype. This chain joins TRBV20-1 and TRBJ2-5, with a weak D call TRBD2 (7 bases). The germline V gene has CDR1 DFQATT and CDR2 SNEGSKA (reference sequence). The V end lost 0 bases, the J end lost 5 bases, and 19 bases lay between the germline ends. The CDR3 extends over 16 amino acids. CDR3 coding DNA: TGCAGTGCTAGAGATGGGGGTAGGGGGGGTTGGGAGACCCAGTACTTC. Its protein product is CSARDGGRGGWETQYF.